The T cell receptor (beta chain) under discussion was sequenced for a study of T cells in Graves' hyperthyroidism and ophthalmopathy. The CDR3 extends over 15 amino acids. Germline V gene sequence: CDR1 LNHDA, CDR2 SQIVND (reference sequence). Trimming took 5 bases from V and 7 from J, leaving 18 bases between them. Exclusion followed for patients with uncontrolled infection, other autoimmune disease, pregnancy or lactation. The PBMCs were taken from around 9.1 ml of fresh peripheral blood. Study outcomes and limitations: The model anticipated ophthalmopathy a median around six months pre-onset. Most thyroid clonotypes with frequency above 0.001 were detected in blood.

It was RNA transcripts that yielded the amplified TCR beta CDR3 regions. The TCR CDR3 first-round RT-PCR relied on the HTBI primer set. TCRdb reprocessed the multiplex PCR reads via MiXCR and lists one record per CDR3 protein. The table has around 690,000 distinct CDR3 sequences, around 15% seen once; the top ten hold around 15%. Turning to this clonotype: What it binds is unknown.

This sequence originates from a man aged 50-59 years with Graves' hyperthyroidism. Input material: blood. The chain joins TRBV19 to TRBJ1-5; unclear D gene. As DNA, the CDR3 is TGTGCCAGTAGTGGATCCGTTGGAGGTGGGCAGCCCCAGCATTTT. Translating it yields CASSGSVGGGQPQHF.